The clone carrying this TCR beta chain was seen repeatedly, ten times or more. Its target is not known. The length of the CDR3 is 13 residues. With 5 bases removed from V and 5 bases from J, the gap between germline ends came to 12 bases. The record originates from a study of CD8 T cells in ankylosing spondylitis. Findings and caveats of the study: Clones tied to disease were said to be significantly enriched in matched ankylosing spondylitis synovial fluid.

TCRdb re-called the 5' RACE reads with MiXCR, one entry per CDR3 protein. This table has about 130,000 distinct CDR3 sequences, about 7% appearing once. The sequence was obtained from a female donor with ankylosing spondylitis or in good health (not recorded which). V usage is TRBV12-3 or TRBV12-4 and J usage is TRBJ1-2; perhaps TRBD1 as D (5 bases). Specimen: blood, either unsorted or a sorted T cell fraction (not recorded which). This CDR3 is CASSLRDGYGYTF. In DNA form, the CDR3 reads TGTGCCAGCAGTCTCCGGGACGGATATGGCTACACCTTC.